The 28 T cell receptor beta chains given below trace back to one sample, sequenced in a study of OX40 agonist ivuxolimab in advanced cancers. Clones were sequenced by immunoSEQ multiplex PCR, and TCRdb holds only the in-frame ones, with some missing. Of 98,000 or so clones detected, more than 85% appear once; the ten largest clones hold 0.8% to 0.9%. The source material was CD4+ or CD8+ T cells sorted from blood, sampled in a trial of the OX40 agonist ivuxolimab. The receptors shown here come from an adult with an advanced solid tumor such as melanoma, head and neck, liver or kidney cancer.

The chain has TRBV4-2 and TRBJ2-7, with 14 positions matching TRBD2. Germline V CDR1 and CDR2: LGHNA, YNFKEQ. V lost 3 bases to trimming and J lost 0 bases; unmatched junction nucleotides: 16. The CDR3 totals 21 residues. The CDR3 here is CASSHLPGTSGSPTLSYEQYF. The CDR3 DNA sequence: TGTGCCAGCAGCCACCTACCTGGGACTAGCGGGAGTCCCACCCTCTCCTACGAGCAGTACTTC.

This sequence joins TRBV20-1 and TRBJ2-3; unclear D gene. Germline CDR1 DFQATT, CDR2 SNEGSKA (reference sequence). This CDR3 has 11 residues. Trimming stripped 6 bases from V and 4 bases from J, with 8 bases between. The CDR3 nucleotides are TGCAGTGCCAGAAACCCAGATACGCAGTATTTT. Translation: CSARNPDTQYF.

The gene calls are TRBV2 and TRBJ2-3, with 9 nucleotides matching TRBD1. V shed 4 bases, J shed 3 bases, and the junction held 5 bases outside the gene matches. The CDR3 runs to 15 residues. Germline V CDR1 and CDR2: SNHLY, FYNNEI. CDR3 sequence reads: CASSVGTGWTDTQYF. The CDR3 bases are TGTGCCAGCAGTGTTGGGACAGGGTGGACAGATACGCAGTATTTT.

V gene TRBV6-1 combines with J gene TRBJ2-1; 10 positions agree with TRBD1. J was trimmed by 6 bases and V by 8 bases; bases with no gene match: 10. CDR3 size: 15 residues. The germline gives CDR1 MNHNS, CDR2 SASEGT. CDR3 DNA sequence: TGTGCCAGCCGATCCGGGACAGGGGATCGCAATGAGCAGTTCTTC. It translates to CASRSGTGDRNEQFF.

The rearrangement uses TRBV28 and TRBJ1-6, with no clear D. This CDR3 contains 13 residues. V lost 5 bases to trimming and J lost 9 bases, with 11 bases between them. The V gene's germline CDR1 is MDHEN and CDR2 SYDVKM. The CDR3 loop is CASSLPTSSPLHF. DNA of the CDR3: TGTGCCAGCAGTCTCCCTACTAGTTCACCCCTCCACTTT.

The chain is built from TRBV10-1 and TRBJ2-7; a weak D match, TRBD2 (6 bases). This CDR3 has 15 amino acids. Per germline, CDR1 WNHNN and CDR2 SYGVQD (reference sequence). V lost 5 bases to trimming and J lost 6 bases, with 20 bases between them. Here the CDR3 reads CASSSPGVGFGEQYF. The CDR3 bases are TGCGCCAGCAGTTCTCCGGGAGTAGGGTTCGGCGAGCAGTACTTC.

The chain carries TRBV28 and TRBJ1-1; 9 nucleotides match TRBD1. After removal of 1 base from V and 4 bases from J, the junction contained 7 bases not matched to a gene. The CDR3 has 16 residues. The V gene's germline CDR1 is MDHEN and CDR2 SYDVKM. Here the CDR3 DNA reads TGTGCCAGCAGTTTATCCTTCGGACAGGGGAGCACTGAAGCTTTCTTT. It codes for CASSLSFGQGSTEAFF.

V is TRBV18 and J is TRBJ1-2; D ambiguous. Trimming shortened V by 6 bases and J by 4 bases, and 27 bases separated the two germline ends. This CDR3 region has 18 residues. Germline values: CDR1 KGHSH, CDR2 LQKENI. The CDR3 here is CASSPTRVGRTPLYGYTF. Here the CDR3 DNA reads TGTGCCAGCTCCCCGACCCGAGTCGGCAGAACACCTCTCTATGGCTACACCTTC.

There are a few counts of this clone. The chain employs TRBV6-1 and TRBJ2-7, with 7 bases fitting TRBD2. This CDR3 spans 13 amino acids. V lost 8 bases, J lost 0 bases, and 4 bases stayed unmatched. The germline CDR1 and CDR2 sequences are MNHNS and SASEGT. In nucleotides, the CDR3 is TGTGCCAGCGCCCTAGCGGCCTCCTACGAGCAGTACTTC. It codes for CASALAASYEQYF.

This chain joins TRBV6-5 and TRBJ2-7, with D unresolved. CDR1 MNHEY and CDR2 SVGAGI come from the germline V gene. This CDR3 is 10 amino acids long. V was pared by 7 bases and J by 2 bases, with 3 bases between. CDR3 loop: CASNTYEQYF. The DNA of the CDR3 is TGTGCCAGCAATACCTACGAGCAGTACTTC.

This clone was picked up a small number of times. The chain combines TRBV2 with TRBJ2-1; no clear D gene. The V gene lost 8 bases and the J gene lost 1 base, with 3 bases spanning the gap. The CDR3 extends over 11 amino acids. The germline CDR1 and CDR2 sequences are SNHLY and FYNNEI. CDR3 region: CASRSYNEQFF. The CDR3 DNA reads as TGTGCCAGCCGTTCCTACAATGAGCAGTTCTTC.

This clone has more than one count but fewer than ten. The gene calls are TRBV28 and TRBJ1-5; no definite D call. In germline, CDR1 is MDHEN, CDR2 SYDVKM. The CDR3 has 13 residues. V was cut by 4 bases and J by 8 bases, with 12 bases left in between. This CDR3 is CASSSTGREPQHF. For the CDR3, the DNA is TGTGCCAGCAGTTCAACCGGGCGGGAGCCCCAGCATTTT. The whole variable domain, filled in from reference TRBV28 and TRBJ1-5, reads DVKVTQSSRYLVKRTGEKVFLECVQDMDHENMFWYRQDPGLGLRLIYFSYDVKMKEKGDIPEGYSVSREKKERFSLILESASTNQTSMYLCASSSTGREPQHFGDGTRLSIL.

This clone turned up a few times. V gene TRBV9 combines with J gene TRBJ2-7; TRBD2 matches at 10 bases. CDR3 length: 14 amino acids. After removal of 6 bases from V and 2 bases from J, the junction contained 5 bases not matched to a gene. Germline V gene lookup returns CDR1 SGDLS and CDR2 YYNGEE. The CDR3 here is CASTRLAGAYEQYF. The CDR3 nucleotides are TGTGCCAGCACGAGGCTAGCGGGAGCCTACGAGCAGTACTTC. Complete variable domain (other parts from reference TRBV9 and TRBJ2-7): DSGVTQTPKHLITATGQRVTLRCSPRSGDLSVYWYQQSLDQGLQFLIQYYNGEERAKGNILERFSAQQFPDLHSELNLSSLELGDSALYFCASTRLAGAYEQYFGPGTRLTVT.

In this sample, this clone turned up a few times. The chain carries TRBV19 and TRBJ1-1; no clear D gene. Germline CDR1 and CDR2: LNHDA and SQIVND (reference sequence). The CDR3 covers 13 residues. V lost 6 bases and J 0 bases, leaving 8 bases between the germline ends. The CDR3 here is CASSYRLNTEAFF. CDR3 nucleotide sequence: TGTGCCAGTAGCTACAGACTGAACACTGAAGCTTTCTTT.

The chain is built from TRBV28 and TRBJ1-1; 9 positions match TRBD1. J gave up 13 bases and V 6 bases, and 12 bases lay outside the gene matches. This CDR3 spans 13 amino acids. The germline gives CDR1 MDHEN, CDR2 SYDVKM. Here the CDR3 reads CASRPSGTGTGFF. Here the CDR3 DNA reads TGTGCCAGCAGACCTTCCGGGACAGGGACTGGTTTCTTT.

The rearrangement joins TRBV18 to TRBJ2-1, with TRBD1 matching 8 bases. Germline V lookup: CDR1 KGHSH, CDR2 LQKENI. With V trimmed by 4 bases and J by 6 bases, 5 bases remained unmatched. CDR3 size: 14 residues. The CDR3 coding sequence is TGTGCCAGCTCACTCCTCACAGGGGGCAATGAGCAGTTCTTC. Protein sequence: CASSLLTGGNEQFF.

This chain connects TRBV2 to TRBJ2-5; no definite D call. From germline, CDR1 is SNHLY and CDR2 FYNNEI. The CDR3 totals 11 residues. The V gene lost 7 bases and the J gene lost 5 bases, with 8 bases spanning the gap. The CDR3 coding sequence is TGTGCCAGCAAGGTTACGGAGACCCAGTACTTC. Translation: CASKVTETQYF.

This clone was detected once. The chain combines TRBV18 with TRBJ1-1; TRBD1 might be the D (5 bases). V shed 6 bases and J shed 6 bases, with 11 bases lying between them. This CDR3 is built from 12 residues. Germline assignment: CDR1 KGHSH and CDR2 LQKENI. This chain's CDR3 is CASSVMGAEAFF. In nucleotides, the CDR3 is TGTGCCAGCTCCGTAATGGGGGCTGAAGCTTTCTTT. Drawing the rest from reference TRBV18 and TRBJ1-1, the complete variable domain is NAGVMQNPRHLVRRRGQEARLRCSPMKGHSHVYWYRQLPEEGLKFMVYLQKENIIDESGMPKERFSAEFPKEGPSILRIQQVVRGDSAAYFCASSVMGAEAFFGQGTRLTVV.

The chain uses TRBV5-1 and TRBJ2-3; D call uncertain. This CDR3 comprises 14 residues. CDR1 is SGHRS and CDR2 is YFSETQ in the germline V gene. V was shortened by 2 bases and J by 2 bases, with 9 bases between the two germline ends. CDR3 protein: CASSFGEPTDTQYF. The CDR3 DNA follows: TGCGCCAGCAGCTTCGGAGAGCCCACAGATACGCAGTATTTT.

The gene calls are TRBV7-3 and TRBJ2-1; 9 bases match TRBD2. V dropped 2 bases and J dropped 9; count of bases not matched to a gene: 8. Germline-derived CDR1 and CDR2 are SGHTA and FQGTGA. CDR3 size: 15 residues. DNA for the CDR3: TGTGCCAGCAGCTTATGGGTAGCGGGAGTAAGTGAGCAGTTCTTC. This sequence encodes CASSLWVAGVSEQFF.

This chain joins TRBV5-1 and TRBJ2-3; 9 nucleotides match TRBD1. Germline CDR1 is SGHRS and CDR2 is YFSETQ. With 0 bases clipped from V and 1 base from J, the junction kept 3 bases outside the gene matches. The CDR3 consists of 16 residues. CDR3 amino acids: CASSLGGQGRTDTQYF. CDR3 nucleotide sequence: TGCGCCAGCAGCTTGGGCGGACAGGGGCGCACAGATACGCAGTATTTT.

This rearrangement joins TRBV29-1 to TRBJ1-1; D is uncertain. Germline V gives CDR1 SQVTM, CDR2 ANQGSEA. Trimming pared 4 bases from V and 2 bases from J, leaving 8 bases between. The CDR3 spans 12 residues. The CDR3 DNA sequence: TGCAGCGTTGGGACCTTAAACACTGAAGCTTTCTTT. Its protein product is CSVGTLNTEAFF.

The chain carries TRBV6-1 and TRBJ2-5, with 11 positions matching TRBD2. The CDR3 length is 17 residues. With 4 bases clipped from V and 2 bases from J, the junction kept 9 bases outside the gene matches. Germline assignment: CDR1 MNHNS and CDR2 SASEGT. The CDR3 here is CASSVNSGRAGQETQYF. The CDR3 DNA follows: TGTGCCAGCAGTGTGAATAGCGGGAGGGCAGGGCAAGAGACCCAGTACTTC.

In this sample, this clone turned up once. The V and J genes are TRBV20-1 and TRBJ2-5; TRBD2 is a possible D gene (5 bases). Germline CDR1 DFQATT, CDR2 SNEGSKA (reference sequence). The CDR3 runs 10 residues. V gave up 7 bases and J gave up 3 bases, with 6 bases separating them. The CDR3 bases are TGCAGTGGAGCGGAAGAGACCCAGTACTTC. Translating it yields CSGAEETQYF.

V usage is TRBV6-6 and J usage is TRBJ2-7, with D perhaps matching TRBD2 (6 bases). The germline V gene has CDR1 MNHNY and CDR2 SVGAGI (reference sequence). V lost 4 bases and J lost 3, with 10 bases in between. The CDR3 extends over 13 amino acids. The CDR3 DNA sequence: TGTGCCAGCAGTTCTAGCGAGGTCTACGAGCAGTACGTC. It specifies CASSSSEVYEQYV.

This rearrangement joins TRBV30 to TRBJ2-2; D could derive from TRBD1 or TRBD2 (5 bases each). The CDR3 sequence is 15 residues long. Germline assignment: CDR1 GTSNPN and CDR2 SVGIG (reference sequence). The V end was cut by 3 bases, the J end by 1 base, with 12 bases between. The CDR3 DNA follows: TGTGCCTGGAGCCCATCTGGGGGGAACACCGGGGAGCTGTTTTTT. This translates into CAWSPSGGNTGELFF.

The rearrangement uses TRBV28 and TRBJ2-5, with 10 bases matching TRBD2. Trimming cost V 6 bases and J 2 bases; bases outside gene matches: 9. CDR3 length: 16 amino acids. Looked up from germline, CDR1 is MDHEN and CDR2 is SYDVKM. CDR3 loop: CASRSGTSDVQETQYF. CDR3 bases: TGTGCCAGCAGATCCGGGACTAGCGACGTACAAGAGACCCAGTACTTC.

The J gene is TRBJ1-1, the V gene TRBV29-1, with D unresolved. Trimming shortened V by 8 bases and J by 0 bases, and 13 bases separated the two germline ends. Germline CDR1 SQVTM, CDR2 ANQGSEA. The CDR3 spans 13 residues. The CDR3 loop is CSFLDAMNTEAFF. Written as DNA, the CDR3 is TGCAGCTTTCTGGACGCCATGAACACTGAAGCTTTCTTT. Full variable domain (rest looked up from reference TRBV29-1 and TRBJ1-1): SAVISQKPSRDICQRGTSLTIQCQVDSQVTMMFWYRQQPGQSLTLIATANQGSEATYESGFVIDKFPISRPNLTFSTLTVSNMSPEDSSIYLCSFLDAMNTEAFFGQGTRLTVV.